A single sample gave rise to the 14 T cell receptor beta chains below, sequenced in a study of T cell responses to AZD1222 COVID-19 vaccine. Measured with immunoSEQ multiplex PCR; TCRdb has only the in-frame clones, and not every one. Of 99,000 or so clones listed, about 85% were seen once; the top ten hold 2.5% to 3%. This specimen was peripheral blood, taken on day 0 of AZD1222 vaccination. The source of these receptors is an adult in good health.

The gene calls are TRBV27 and TRBJ1-2, with D unclear. The CDR3 contains 15 residues. The germline CDR1 and CDR2 sequences are MNHEY and SMNVEV (reference sequence). With 6 bases removed from V and 4 bases from J, the gap between germline ends came to 18 bases. The CDR3 sequence is CASSPLPGMVYGYTF. The CDR3 DNA is TGTGCCAGCAGCCCTCTCCCGGGTATGGTCTATGGCTACACCTTC.

This rearrangement joins TRBV7-2 to TRBJ2-7; 7 nucleotides align to TRBD2. The CDR3 runs to 14 residues. CDR1 is SGHTA and CDR2 is FQGNSA in the germline V gene. The V gene end was trimmed by 6 bases and the J gene end by 3 bases; junction bases not matched to a gene: 8. CDR3 region: CASSPTSAHYEQYV. The DNA of the CDR3 is TGTGCCAGCAGTCCTACTAGCGCCCACTACGAGCAGTACGTC.

This clone was detected a few times. The chain couples TRBV23-1 to TRBJ2-7; TRBD2 is a possible D gene (5 bases). TRBV23-1 is recorded as an ORF, its role being uncertain. The CDR3 totals 15 residues. V shed 3 bases and J shed 3 bases, with 15 bases lying between them. The CDR3 is CASSHPEEDLYEQYV. The CDR3, as DNA: TGCGCCAGCAGTCATCCCGAGGAGGATCTCTACGAGCAGTACGTC.

Details on this clone: The same CDR3 arises from other DNA sequences in this sample as well. V usage is TRBV24-1 and J usage is TRBJ2-1; no reliable D call. Trimming cost V 0 bases and J 10 bases, with 3 bases left between them. There are 11 residues in the CDR3. The germline V gene encodes CDR1 KGHDR and CDR2 SFDVKD. Here the CDR3 reads CATSDLGEQFF. CDR3 nucleotide sequence: TGTGCCACCAGTGATTTGGGGGAGCAGTTCTTC.

The table lists this clone with a few counts. This chain uses TRBV7-8 with TRBJ2-2; unclear D gene. This CDR3 region has 16 residues. V was pared by 5 bases and J by 4 bases, with 17 bases between. Looked up from germline, CDR1 is SGHVS and CDR2 is FQNEAQ. CDR3 DNA sequence: TGTGCCAGCAGCCCGCCGTTCAGAGAAAGCACCGGGGAGCTGTTTTTT. Its protein product is CASSPPFRESTGELFF.

The J gene is TRBJ1-1, the V gene TRBV6-5; 7 positions match TRBD1. Trimming took 0 bases from V and 7 from J; bases not matched to a gene: 2. The CDR3 is 13 amino acids. The germline CDR1 and CDR2 sequences are MNHEY and SVGAGI. Written as DNA, the CDR3 is TGTGCCAGCAGTTACTCGACAGGGTTTGAAGCTTTCTTT. Its protein is CASSYSTGFEAFF.

The chain recombines TRBV7-8 with TRBJ2-3, with D tentatively TRBD1 or TRBD2 (5 bases each). V was cut by 2 bases and J by 5 bases, with 8 bases left in between. The CDR3 has 13 residues. Germline V gives CDR1 SGHVS, CDR2 FQNEAQ. CDR3 sequence (DNA): TGTGCCAGCAGCTTATTGGGGGTAGATACGCAGTATTTT. Residues: CASSLLGVDTQYF.

The genes are TRBV6-6 and TRBJ1-2, with D unresolved. This CDR3 is built from 11 residues. V was cut by 6 bases and J by 8 bases, with 10 bases left in between. CDR1 is MNHNY, CDR2 SVGAGI, per germline (reference sequence). The CDR3 spells CASSRKEGYTF. The CDR3 coding sequence is TGTGCCAGCAGCCGAAAAGAGGGCTACACCTTC.

This sequence joins TRBV29-1 and TRBJ1-1; TRBD1 matches at 9 bases. CDR1 is SQVTM and CDR2 is ANQGSEA in the germline V gene. The CDR3 is 13 amino acids. J lost 3 bases, V lost 7 bases, and 6 bases had no gene match. This CDR3 is CSGLGQGYTEAFF. In nucleotides, the CDR3 is TGCAGCGGGCTGGGACAGGGATACACTGAAGCTTTCTTT.

This clone came up once. The chain carries TRBV11-3 and TRBJ2-6, with 7 bases identical to TRBD1. Germline loops: CDR1 SGHNT, CDR2 YENEEA. V lost 11 bases, J lost 1 base, and 14 bases stayed unmatched. The CDR3 loop spans 17 amino acids. In DNA, the CDR3 is TGTGCCGTCCCCCAAACAGGGGATTTTTCTGGGGCCAACGTCCTGACTTTC. Its translation: CAVPQTGDFSGANVLTF. Full variable domain (outside the CDR3, taken from reference TRBV11-3 and TRBJ2-6): EAGVVQSPRYKIIEKKQPVAFWCNPISGHNTLYWYLQNLGQGPELLIRYENEEAVDDSQLPKDRFSAERLKGVDSTLKIQPAELGDSAVYLCAVPQTGDFSGANVLTFGAGSRLTVL.

The chain is built from TRBV5-6 and TRBJ2-7, with a possible D match to TRBD2 (6 bases). Germline loops: CDR1 SGHDT, CDR2 YYEEEE. CDR3 length: 14 amino acids. V shed 1 base and J shed 7 bases, with 15 bases lying between them. CDR3 region: CASSLSQGLREQYF. The CDR3 bases are TGTGCCAGCAGCTTGTCCCAGGGACTGAGGGAGCAGTACTTC.

This chain connects TRBV12-5 to TRBJ1-2; weak D call: TRBD1 (5 bases). This CDR3 has 14 residues. V lost 3 bases and J 6 bases, leaving 14 bases between the germline ends. CDR1 and CDR2 from the germline V gene are LGHNT and FRNRAP. The chain's CDR3 is CASGFGGEGDGYTF. CDR3 bases: TGTGCTAGTGGTTTTGGAGGGGAGGGAGATGGCTACACCTTC.

The chain recombines TRBV7-9 with TRBJ2-1, with 14 nucleotides matching TRBD2. Trimming cost V 6 bases and J 4 bases; bases outside gene matches: 11. The CDR3 is 18 residues long. Germline CDR1 SEHNR, CDR2 FQNEAQ (reference sequence). CDR3 residues: CASRGSGTSGSGYNEQFF. As DNA, the CDR3 is TGTGCCAGCAGAGGATCTGGGACTAGCGGGAGTGGATACAATGAGCAGTTCTTC.

This clone is a singleton in its sample. V gene TRBV6-5 combines with J gene TRBJ1-1; TRBD1 might be the D (5 bases). There are 15 residues in the CDR3. The V gene's germline CDR1 is MNHEY and CDR2 SVGAGI. Trimming left V 0 bases short and J 6 bases short, with 14 bases between. The CDR3 region is CASSYSPRGTAEAFF. CDR3 coding DNA: TGTGCCAGCAGTTACTCACCCCGGGGGACCGCTGAAGCTTTCTTT.